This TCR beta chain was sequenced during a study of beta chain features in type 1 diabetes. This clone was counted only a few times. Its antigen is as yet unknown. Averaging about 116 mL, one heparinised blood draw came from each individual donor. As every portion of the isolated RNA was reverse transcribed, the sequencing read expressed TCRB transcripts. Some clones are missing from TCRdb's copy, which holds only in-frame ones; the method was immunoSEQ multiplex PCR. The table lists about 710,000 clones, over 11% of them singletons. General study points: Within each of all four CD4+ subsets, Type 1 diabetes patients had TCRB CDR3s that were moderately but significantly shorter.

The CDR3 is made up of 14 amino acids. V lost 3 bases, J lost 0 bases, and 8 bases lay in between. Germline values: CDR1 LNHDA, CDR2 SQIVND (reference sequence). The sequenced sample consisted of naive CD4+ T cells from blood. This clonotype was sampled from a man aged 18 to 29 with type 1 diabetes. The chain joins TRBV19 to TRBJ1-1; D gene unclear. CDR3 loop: CASSILSLNTEAFF. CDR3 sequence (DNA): TGTGCCAGTAGTATTCTCAGTCTGAACACTGAAGCTTTCTTT.